This is a list of T cell receptor beta chains from one sample in a study of T cell responses to AZD1222 COVID-19 vaccine. Repertoires were generated with immunoSEQ multiplex PCR, while TCRdb's copy carries only in-frame clones and drops some. Of 95,000 to 150,000 clones listed, around nine tenths are singletons. Sequenced material: peripheral blood, taken on day 0 of AZD1222 vaccination. The receptors were gathered from an adult in good health. Both conserved end residues are trimmed from each CDR3. The D gene is left open where the match is weak.

v_gene | d_gene | CDR3aa
TRBV3-1/TRBV3-2 | - | ASSQQGQVSEQY
TRBV12-3/TRBV12-4 | - | ASSLGGYYGYT
TRBV6-6 | - | ASSYSGRADGYT
TRBV29-1 | - | SVNRENRTPNYGYT
TRBV3-1/TRBV3-2 | - | ASSQEAGALYEQY
TRBV2 | TRBD1 | ASSKTGPGTEAF
TRBV27 | - | ASSRDASYEQY
TRBV3-1/TRBV3-2 | - | ASSPQWGQGETQY
TRBV29-1 | - | SGRMNTEAF
TRBV11-2 | - | ASSLAAGLDSPLH
TRBV29-1 | - | SVPSGDWATNEKLF
TRBV18 | - | ASSPGLHSDEKLF
TRBV7-9 | - | ASSLRENTEAF
TRBV18 | - | ASSPPGRNMNTEAF
TRBV6-4 | TRBD2 | ASLRRLGTSGWADTQY
TRBV6-5 | - | ASIQGPMHGYT
TRBV6-5 | - | ASQRGALRETQY
TRBV13 | - | ASSLGLIQGSTDTQY
TRBV29-1 | - | SVVGETQY
TRBV30 | - | AWSVRGGSSNQPQH
TRBV10-1 | - | ASSEPGRNSPLH
TRBV9 | - | ASSVSRLNTEAF
TRBV30 | - | AWSVPGRSYEQY
TRBV9 | - | ASSVAPGDSPLH
TRBV5-1 | TRBD2 | ASSLEASGTNTGELF
TRBV7-8 | TRBD1 | ASSPGDSHDTEAF
TRBV19 | - | ASTEMVPGAYGYT
TRBV4-1 | - | ASSQEGLGGSGNTIY
TRBV28 | - | ASSLGRNYGYT
TRBV7-2 | TRBD1 | ASSLVAGGSQPQH
TRBV6-5 | - | ASSPTGHEETQY
TRBV28 | - | ASSPTGEAILEKLF
TRBV7-6 | - | ASSLAMNTEAF
TRBV5-1 | - | ASSPTRGPLEKLF
TRBV9 | TRBD1 | ASSVGLGQGQEKLF
TRBV14 | TRBD2 | ASSETVALAGGLEQF
TRBV10-2 | TRBD1 | ASSEFPGQGGGYT
TRBV5-4 | - | ASSLHPTREKLF
TRBV30 | - | AWSVDGYNSPLH
TRBV5-1 | - | ASSRGTADTGELF
TRBV27 | - | ASSLGNTIY
TRBV10-1 | - | ASSPGLADTQY